This T cell receptor beta chain is drawn from a study of control samples from healthy donors and cancer patients (dated by TCRdb to the early 2020s). The receptor library was made with the immunoSEQ multiplex PCR assay. The immuneACCESS repertoire file appears here via TCRdb, limited to in-frame rearrangements. These files lack a portion of the clones; in checked studies, under half of the deficit traces to unresolved V genes, and the cause of the others is not known. The table for this sample lists 170,000 or so clones; 90% to 95% of them were counted only once. Clones ranked in the top ten supply about 1.5% of the sample. Notes on this clone: It has no known antigen specificity. The sample holds no much larger clone one base away, and base qualities are not on file.

Sequenced input: blood. This clonotype was sampled from a man younger than 35 in good health.

The bases read TGTGCCAGCAGCCGACAGACCGTCCCCGAGGGTGAGCAGTTCTTC. Its translation reads: CASSRQTVPEGEQFF. The chain is encoded by TRBV9 joined to TRBJ2-1; the D gene could be TRBD1 or TRBD2, each one agreeing over 5 bases. CDR1 SGDLS and CDR2 YYNGEE were looked up in the germline V gene. Reading from cysteine to phenylalanine, the CDR3 counts 15 amino acids. Left in the record is the CDR3 DNA by itself, 45 bases read in frame from the first base. Relative to germline, V is 4 bases shorter and J is 9 bases shorter, with 20 bases between their ends.